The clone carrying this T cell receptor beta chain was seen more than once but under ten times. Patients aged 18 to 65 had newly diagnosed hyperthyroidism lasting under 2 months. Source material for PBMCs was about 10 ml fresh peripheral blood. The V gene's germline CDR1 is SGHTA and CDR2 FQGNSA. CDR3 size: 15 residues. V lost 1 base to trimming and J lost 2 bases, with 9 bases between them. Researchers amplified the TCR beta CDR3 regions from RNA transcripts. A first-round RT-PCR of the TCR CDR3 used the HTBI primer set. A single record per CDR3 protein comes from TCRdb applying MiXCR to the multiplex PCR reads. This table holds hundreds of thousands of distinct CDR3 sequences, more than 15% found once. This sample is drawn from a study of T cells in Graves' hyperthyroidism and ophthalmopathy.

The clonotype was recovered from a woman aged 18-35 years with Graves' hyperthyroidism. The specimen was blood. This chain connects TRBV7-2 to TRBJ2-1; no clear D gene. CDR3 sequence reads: CASSLDGTAYNEQFF. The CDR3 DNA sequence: TGTGCCAGCAGCTTAGATGGTACAGCCTACAATGAGCAGTTCTTC.